This T cell receptor beta chain stems from a study of technical replicates of blood from a handful of donors (dated by TCRdb to about 2017). In the germline V gene (reference sequence), CDR1 corresponds to SEHNR and CDR2 to FQNEAQ. From the cysteine up to the phenylalanine, the CDR3 has a length of 15 residues. The only DNA kept is the CDR3, 45 bases in frame from the first base. The V end loses 6 bases and the J end loses 8 bases, and a stretch of 23 bases separates them. The library relied on the immunoSEQ multiplex PCR assay. Here the immuneACCESS table is served through TCRdb, limited to in-frame sequences with V and J called. Missing clones are a known gap in these copies; in checked studies unresolved V genes cover under half, and the rest lacks a known reason. Across this sample there are tens of thousands of clones, with almost 98% seen only once. The ten largest make up less than 0.2% of the sample.

To note about this clone: The clone's antigen remains unknown. No much larger clone is present one base from it, and per-base qualities are unavailable.

This sequence was found in a human donor in good health. The V and J segments used are TRBV7-9 and TRBJ2-7, and perhaps TRBD2 as D gene, on 6 matching bases. The sample taken for sequencing was T cells isolated from PBMCs. This receptor carries the CDR3 CASRRAGDLGRKQYF. The nucleotide sequence is given as TGTGCCAGCAGACGAGCCGGGGACTTGGGGCGTAAGCAGTACTTC.